This entry concerns a single TCR beta chain. The antigen remains undetermined. The method was immunoSEQ multiplex PCR; TCRdb's version includes in-frame clones alone and lacks a portion of them. The sample lists tens of thousands of clones, approximately 90% occurring once. These data come from a study of OX40 agonist ivuxolimab in advanced cancers. The wider study: The study enrolled dose-escalation patients with hepatocellular carcinoma, melanoma, renal cell or head and neck cancer.

The germline V gene has CDR1 MGHRA and CDR2 YSYEKL. The V gene lost 1 base and the J gene lost 5 bases, with 17 bases spanning the gap. CDR3 size: 16 residues. Study results and limitations: Expanded clones were, on average, more numerous in CD8+ T cells than in CD4+.

Patients were ruled out by autoimmune disease history or systemic immunosuppression. Samples were taken at baseline and on day 1 of cycles 4 and 7. Sample: CD4+ or CD8+ T cells sorted from blood, taken in a trial of the OX40 agonist ivuxolimab. The sequence was obtained from an adult with an advanced solid tumor such as melanoma, head and neck, liver or kidney cancer. The chain joins TRBV4-1 to TRBJ1-1, with D unclear. CDR3 residues: CASSQASFPQATEAFF. CDR3 bases: TGCGCCAGCAGCCAAGCCTCCTTTCCGCAGGCGACTGAAGCTTTCTTT.